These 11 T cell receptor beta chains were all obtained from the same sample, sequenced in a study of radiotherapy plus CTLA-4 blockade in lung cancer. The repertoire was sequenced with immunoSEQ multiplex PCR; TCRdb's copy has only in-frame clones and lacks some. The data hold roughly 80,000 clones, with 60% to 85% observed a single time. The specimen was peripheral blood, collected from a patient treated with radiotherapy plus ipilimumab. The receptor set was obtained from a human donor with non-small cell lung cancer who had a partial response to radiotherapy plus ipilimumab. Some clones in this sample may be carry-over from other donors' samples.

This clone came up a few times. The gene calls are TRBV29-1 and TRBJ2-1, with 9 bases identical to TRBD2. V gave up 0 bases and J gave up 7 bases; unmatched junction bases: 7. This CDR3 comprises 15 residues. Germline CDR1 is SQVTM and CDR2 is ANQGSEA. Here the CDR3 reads CSVEDLLAGPNEQFF. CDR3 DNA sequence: TGCAGCGTTGAAGATCTACTAGCGGGCCCTAATGAGCAGTTCTTC.

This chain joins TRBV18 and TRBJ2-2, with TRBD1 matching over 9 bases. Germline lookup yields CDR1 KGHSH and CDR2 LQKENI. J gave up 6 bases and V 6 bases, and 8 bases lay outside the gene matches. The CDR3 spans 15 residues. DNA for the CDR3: TGTGCCAGCTCGACGGGACAGGGAGGAGCCGGGGAGCTGTTTTTT. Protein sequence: CASSTGQGGAGELFF.

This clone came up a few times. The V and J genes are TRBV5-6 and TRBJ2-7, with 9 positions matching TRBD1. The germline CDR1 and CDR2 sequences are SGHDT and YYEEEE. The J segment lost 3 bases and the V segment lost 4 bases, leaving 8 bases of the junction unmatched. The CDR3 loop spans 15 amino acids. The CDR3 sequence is CASSGLDRGIYEQYF. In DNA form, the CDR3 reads TGTGCCAGCAGCGGGTTGGACAGGGGCATCTACGAGCAGTACTTC.

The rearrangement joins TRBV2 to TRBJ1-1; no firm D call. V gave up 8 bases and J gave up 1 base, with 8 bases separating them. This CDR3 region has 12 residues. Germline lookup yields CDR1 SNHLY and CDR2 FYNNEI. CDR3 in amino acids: CASSRENTEAFF. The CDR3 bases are TGTGCCAGCTCCCGGGAGAACACTGAAGCTTTCTTT.

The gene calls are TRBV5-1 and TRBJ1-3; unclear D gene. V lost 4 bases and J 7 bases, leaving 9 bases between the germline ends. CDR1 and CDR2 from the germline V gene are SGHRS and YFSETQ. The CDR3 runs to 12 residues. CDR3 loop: CASSPFGNTIYF. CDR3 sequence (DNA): TGCGCCAGCAGCCCCTTCGGGAACACCATATATTTT.

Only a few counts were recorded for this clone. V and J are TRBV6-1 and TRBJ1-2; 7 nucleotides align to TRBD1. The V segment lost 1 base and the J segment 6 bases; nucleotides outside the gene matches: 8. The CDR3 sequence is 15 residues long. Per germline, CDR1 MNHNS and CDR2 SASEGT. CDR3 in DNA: TGTGCCAGCAGTGAAGATCCCCAAGGGGGCGATGGCTACACCTTC. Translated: CASSEDPQGGDGYTF.

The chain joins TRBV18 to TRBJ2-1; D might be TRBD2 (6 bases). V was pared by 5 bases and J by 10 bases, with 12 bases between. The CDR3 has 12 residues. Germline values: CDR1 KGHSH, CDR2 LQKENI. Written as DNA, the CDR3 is TGTGCCAGCTCAGTTCGTGCGGGAGAGCAGTTCTTC. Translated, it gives CASSVRAGEQFF.

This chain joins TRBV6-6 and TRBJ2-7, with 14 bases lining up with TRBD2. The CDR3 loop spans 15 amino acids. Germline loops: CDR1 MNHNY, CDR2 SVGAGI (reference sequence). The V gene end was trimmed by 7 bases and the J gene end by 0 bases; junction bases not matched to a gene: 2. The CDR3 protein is CASTGLAGGSYEQYF. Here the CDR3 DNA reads TGTGCCAGCACCGGACTAGCGGGAGGCTCCTACGAGCAGTACTTC.

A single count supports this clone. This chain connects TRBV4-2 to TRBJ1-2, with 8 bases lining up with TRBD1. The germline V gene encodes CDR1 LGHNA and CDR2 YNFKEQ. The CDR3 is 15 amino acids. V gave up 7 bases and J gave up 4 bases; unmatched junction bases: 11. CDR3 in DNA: TGTGCCAGCAACGCCCGGACAGGGATCGCCTATGGCTACACCTTC. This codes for CASNARTGIAYGYTF.

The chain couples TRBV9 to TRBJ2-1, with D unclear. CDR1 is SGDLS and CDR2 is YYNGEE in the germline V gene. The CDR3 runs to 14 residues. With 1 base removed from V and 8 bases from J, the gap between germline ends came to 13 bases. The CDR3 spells CASSVIRDTDEQFF. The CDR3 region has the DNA TGTGCCAGCAGCGTAATTCGTGACACGGATGAGCAGTTCTTC. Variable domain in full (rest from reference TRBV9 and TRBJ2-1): DSGVTQTPKHLITATGQRVTLRCSPRSGDLSVYWYQQSLDQGLQFLIQYYNGEERAKGNILERFSAQQFPDLHSELNLSSLELGDSALYFCASSVIRDTDEQFFGPGTRLTVL.

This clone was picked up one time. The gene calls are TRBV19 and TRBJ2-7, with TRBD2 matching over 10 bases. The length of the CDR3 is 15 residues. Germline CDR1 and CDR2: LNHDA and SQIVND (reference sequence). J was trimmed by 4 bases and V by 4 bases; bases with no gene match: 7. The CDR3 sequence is CASSKSGRAEYEQYF. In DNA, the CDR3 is TGTGCCAGTAGTAAGAGCGGGAGGGCCGAGTACGAGCAGTACTTC.